This T cell receptor (beta chain) was sequenced in a study of somatic mutations in cytotoxic T cells in rheumatoid arthritis. Study-wide background: Before any treatment began, about 30 ml EDTA peripheral blood was collected from patients right after diagnosis.

Study-wide findings and caveats: Comparison of CD8+ T-cell clonality between rheumatoid arthritis patients and age-matched healthy controls yielded no significant difference.

Germline V gene lookup returns CDR1 SGHNT and CDR2 YENEEA. CDR3 length equals 15 residues. Trimming cost V 0 bases and J 10 bases, with 16 bases left between them. Assay used: immunoSEQ multiplex PCR; TCRdb lists only in-frame clones, some missing. Of approximately 23,000 clones detected, about four fifths appear once; the ten largest clones hold about 11%. A word on this clone: Its antigen is currently unknown. The sample holds other DNA sequences that translate to the same CDR3.

This sequence was found in an adult with rheumatoid arthritis. The sample comprised CD8+ T cells sorted from blood. V gene TRBV11-3 combines with J gene TRBJ2-1; no clear D gene. The CDR3 DNA reads TGTGCCAGCAGCTTAGATCGAGGTCCCGACCGGGAGCAGTTCTTC. It translates to CASSLDRGPDREQFF.